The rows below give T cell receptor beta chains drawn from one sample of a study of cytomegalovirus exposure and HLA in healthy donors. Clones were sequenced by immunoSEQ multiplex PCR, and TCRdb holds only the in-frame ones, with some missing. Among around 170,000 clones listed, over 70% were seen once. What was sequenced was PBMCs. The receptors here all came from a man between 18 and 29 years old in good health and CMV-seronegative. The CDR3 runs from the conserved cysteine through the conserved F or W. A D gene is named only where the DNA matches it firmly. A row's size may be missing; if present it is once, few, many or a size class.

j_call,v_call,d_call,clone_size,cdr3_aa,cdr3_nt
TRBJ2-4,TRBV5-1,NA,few,CASSGYPELAKNIQYF,TGCGCCAGCAGCGGTTATCCCGAGCTAGCCAAAAACATTCAGTACTTC
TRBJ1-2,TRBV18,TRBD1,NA,CASSPQGADYGYTF,TGTGCCAGCTCACCACAGGGGGCGGACTATGGCTACACCTTC
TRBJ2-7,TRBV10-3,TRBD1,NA,CAISYSGTGKVEQYF,TGTGCCATCAGTTACTCCGGGACAGGGAAGGTCGAGCAGTACTTC
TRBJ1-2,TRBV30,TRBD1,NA,CAWSPPDRESWGYTF,TGTGCCTGGAGTCCGCCCGACAGGGAGAGTTGGGGCTACACCTTC
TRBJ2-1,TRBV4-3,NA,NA,CASSQGAGYNEQFF,TGCGCCAGCAGCCAAGGGGCTGGTTACAATGAGCAGTTCTTC
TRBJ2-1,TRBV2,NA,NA,CASSPLSSEGEQFF,TGTGCCAGCTCACCCCTGTCCAGCGAGGGCGAGCAGTTCTTC
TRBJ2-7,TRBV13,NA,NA,CASSFRGLSYEQYF,TGTGCCAGCAGCTTTAGGGGTCTCTCCTACGAGCAGTACTTC
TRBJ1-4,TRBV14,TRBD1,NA,CASSQDRLNEKLFF,TGTGCCAGCAGCCAGGACAGGCTAAATGAAAAACTGTTTTTT
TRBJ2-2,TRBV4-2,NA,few,CASSRPKVGLNTGELFF,TGTGCCAGCAGCCGGCCGAAGGTTGGACTAAACACCGGGGAGCTGTTTTTT
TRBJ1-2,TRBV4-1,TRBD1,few,CASSQMTGVSTLYGYTF,TGCGCCAGCAGCCAGATGACAGGGGTGTCAACCCTTTATGGCTACACCTTC
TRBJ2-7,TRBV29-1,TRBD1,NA,CSALTGGEQYF,TGCAGCGCCCTGACAGGGGGCGAGCAGTACTTC
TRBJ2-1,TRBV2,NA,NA,CAVRVRFFLDEQFF,TGTGCCGTCCGGGTCCGATTTTTTTTAGATGAGCAGTTCTTC
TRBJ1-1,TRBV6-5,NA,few,CASSYSRTSNTEAFF,TGTGCCAGCAGTTACTCCAGAACGTCCAACACTGAAGCTTTCTTT
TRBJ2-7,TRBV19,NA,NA,CASSLKSSYEQYF,TGTGCCAGTAGCTTAAAGAGCTCCTACGAGCAGTACTTC
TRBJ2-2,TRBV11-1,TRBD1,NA,CASSPGTGGAGELFF,TGTGCCAGCAGCCCCGGGACAGGGGGAGCCGGGGAGCTGTTTTTT
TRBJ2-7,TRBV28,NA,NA,CASSSGGSYEQYF,TGTGCCAGCAGTTCCGGGGGTTCCTACGAGCAGTACTTC
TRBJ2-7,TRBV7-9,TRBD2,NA,CSSSLYGSGSFYEQYF,TGTTCCAGCAGCTTGTATGGTAGCGGGAGTTTCTACGAGCAGTACTTC
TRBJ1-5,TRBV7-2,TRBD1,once,CASSSDRMRVPQHF,TGTGCCAGCAGCTCGGACAGGATGAGAGTGCCCCAGCATTTT
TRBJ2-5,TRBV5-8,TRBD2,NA,CASSAGALAGPQETQYF,TGTGCCAGCAGCGCGGGGGCACTAGCGGGACCTCAAGAGACCCAGTACTTC
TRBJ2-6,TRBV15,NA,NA,CATSRDLRSGANVLTF,TGTGCCACCAGCAGGGACTTGAGATCTGGGGCCAACGTCCTGACTTTC
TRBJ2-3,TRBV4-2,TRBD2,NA,CASSQGLAGGPDTQYF,TGTGCCAGCAGCCAGGGACTAGCGGGAGGCCCGGATACGCAGTATTTT
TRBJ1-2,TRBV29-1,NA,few,CSVDRVLYGYTF,TGCAGCGTTGACAGGGTTCTTTATGGCTACACCTTC
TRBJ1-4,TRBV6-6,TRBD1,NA,CASRESGTGNEKLFF,TGTGCCAGCAGGGAATCCGGGACAGGGAATGAAAAACTGTTTTTT
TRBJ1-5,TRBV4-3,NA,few,CASSQEWGGSNQPQHF,TGCGCCAGCAGCCAAGAGTGGGGAGGGAGCAATCAGCCCCAGCATTTT
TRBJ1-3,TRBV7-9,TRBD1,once,CASSSWTGLNGNTIYF,TGTGCCAGCAGCTCGTGGACAGGACTAAATGGAAACACCATATATTTT
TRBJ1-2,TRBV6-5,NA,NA,CASSYRGREGPYGYTF,TGTGCCAGCAGTTACAGGGGGAGAGAAGGGCCTTATGGCTACACCTTC
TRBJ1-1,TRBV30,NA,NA,CAWSVRGVGAFF,TGTGCCTGGAGTGTACGGGGGGTCGGAGCTTTCTTT
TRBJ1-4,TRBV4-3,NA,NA,CASSQDHGRVRLGEKLFF,TGCGCCAGCAGCCAAGATCACGGGCGTGTCAGACTAGGTGAAAAACTGTTTTTT
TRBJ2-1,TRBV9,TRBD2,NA,CASSVASYETSGSSYNEQFF,TGTGCCAGCAGCGTAGCGTCCTATGAGACTAGCGGGAGCTCCTACAATGAGCAGTTCTTC
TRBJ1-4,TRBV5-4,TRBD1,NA,CASSFYRGRSTNEKLFF,TGTGCCAGCAGCTTTTACAGGGGGCGGTCAACTAATGAAAAACTGTTTTTT
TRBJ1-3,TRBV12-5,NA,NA,CASGNTGSGNTIYF,TGTGCTAGTGGAAACACAGGGTCTGGAAACACCATATATTTT
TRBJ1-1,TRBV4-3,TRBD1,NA,CASSQANQGGTEAFF,TGCGCCAGCAGCCAAGCAAATCAGGGGGGCACTGAAGCTTTCTTT
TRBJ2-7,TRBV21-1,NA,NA,CASSKGGLADEQYF,TGTGCCAGCAGCAAAGGCGGACTAGCGGACGAGCAGTACTTC
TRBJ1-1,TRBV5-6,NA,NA,CATSRVAATEAFF,TGTGCCACCTCCCGGGTTGCGGCCACTGAAGCTTTCTTT
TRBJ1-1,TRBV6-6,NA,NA,CASSFPQGRSTEAFF,TGTGCCAGCAGTTTTCCTCAGGGTAGGAGCACTGAAGCTTTCTTT
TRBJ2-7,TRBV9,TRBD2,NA,CASSDSGGSYEQYF,TGTGCCAGCAGCGACAGCGGGGGGTCCTACGAGCAGTACTTC
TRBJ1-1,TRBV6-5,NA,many,CASSYSPGERTEAFF,TGTGCCAGCAGTTACTCGCCAGGGGAGCGCACTGAAGCTTTCTTT
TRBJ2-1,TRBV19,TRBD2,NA,CASSIRGLAQTQEQFF,TGTGCCAGTAGTATACGAGGACTAGCCCAAACTCAGGAGCAGTTCTTC
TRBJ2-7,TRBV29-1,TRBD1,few,CSVVTGTGTYEQYF,TGCAGCGTCGTAACCGGGACAGGGACCTACGAGCAGTACTTC
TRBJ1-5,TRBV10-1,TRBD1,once,CASSGQGGSNNQPQHF,TGCGCCAGCTCCGGACAGGGAGGGTCGAACAATCAGCCCCAGCATTTT
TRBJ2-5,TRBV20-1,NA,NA,CSAHNGETQYF,TGCAGTGCCCACAATGGAGAGACCCAGTACTTC
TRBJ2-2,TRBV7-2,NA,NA,CASSPHSAGELFF,TGTGCCAGCAGCCCGCACAGTGCCGGGGAGCTGTTTTTT
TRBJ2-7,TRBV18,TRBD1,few,CASSPKTGGAYEQYF,TGTGCCAGCTCACCAAAGACAGGGGGAGCCTACGAGCAGTACTTC
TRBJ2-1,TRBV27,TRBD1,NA,CASSLRTGVPYNEQFF,TGTGCCAGCAGTCTTCGGACAGGGGTACCCTACAATGAGCAGTTCTTC
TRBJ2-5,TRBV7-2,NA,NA,CASSFGGLWQETQYF,TGTGCCAGCAGCTTTGGTGGCTTGTGGCAAGAGACCCAGTACTTC
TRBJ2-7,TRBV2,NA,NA,CASSGGGSYEQYF,TGTGCCAGCAGTGGGGGCGGTTCCTACGAGCAGTACTTC
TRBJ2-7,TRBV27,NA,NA,CASSRHAPPYEQYF,TGTGCCAGCAGTCGACACGCACCACCCTACGAGCAGTACTTC
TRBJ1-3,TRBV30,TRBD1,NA,CAWSAGQRLYSGNTIYF,TGTGCCTGGAGCGCGGGACAGAGATTATACTCTGGAAACACCATATATTTT
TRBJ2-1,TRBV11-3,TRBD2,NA,CASSSYPGLAGDEQFF,TGTGCCAGCAGCTCCTATCCGGGACTAGCGGGAGATGAGCAGTTCTTC
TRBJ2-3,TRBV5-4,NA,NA,CASRRFRTDTQYF,TGTGCCAGCAGGCGCTTTAGAACAGATACGCAGTATTTT
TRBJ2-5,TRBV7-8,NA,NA,CASSLEFGGADETQYF,TGTGCCAGCAGCTTAGAGTTTGGGGGGGCAGATGAGACCCAGTACTTC
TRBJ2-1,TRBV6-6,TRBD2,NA,CAIAGINEQFF,TGTGCAATAGCGGGAATCAATGAGCAGTTCTTC
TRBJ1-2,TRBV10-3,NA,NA,CAISDHRGDYNYGYTF,TGTGCCATCAGTGACCATCGGGGGGATTATAACTATGGCTACACCTTC
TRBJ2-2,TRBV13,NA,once,CASSLGLGAGTGELFF,TGTGCCAGCAGCTTAGGCTTGGGGGCCGGCACCGGGGAGCTGTTTTTT
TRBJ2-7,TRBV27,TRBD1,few,CASSATGTGYEQYF,TGTGCCAGCAGTGCTACCGGGACAGGGTACGAGCAGTACTTC
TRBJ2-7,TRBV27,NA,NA,CATGLPYEQYF,TGTGCCACCGGACTGCCCTACGAGCAGTACTTC
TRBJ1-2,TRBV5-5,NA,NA,CASSRWGGLIYGYTF,TGTGCCAGCAGCCGTTGGGGGGGTTTGATATATGGCTACACCTTC